The 28 T cell receptor beta chains listed next were all sequenced from one sample in a study of cytomegalovirus exposure and HLA in healthy donors. Generated by immunoSEQ multiplex PCR, the TCRdb table keeps only in-frame clones and is missing some. The sample has about 110,000 clones, 90% to 97% seen once. Sequencing was done on a sample of PBMCs. The receptors stem from a woman between 18 and 29 years old in good health and CMV-seronegative.

V and J are TRBV9 and TRBJ1-4; D ambiguous. CDR1 is SGDLS and CDR2 is YYNGEE in the germline V gene. Trimming shortened V by 0 bases and J by 8 bases, and 14 bases separated the two germline ends. This CDR3 contains 15 residues. This chain's CDR3 is CASSVAGNRGEKLFF. In DNA form, the CDR3 reads TGTGCCAGCAGCGTAGCGGGTAATCGTGGAGAAAAACTGTTTTTT.

The chain employs TRBV23-1 and TRBJ1-2, with D hard to call. TRBV23-1 is treated as an ORF (open reading frame) with a function not yet certain. The CDR3 extends over 11 amino acids. V lost 7 bases and J lost 8, with 11 bases in between. The CDR3 spells CASIIPQGYTF. For the CDR3, the DNA is TGCGCCAGCATAATTCCACAGGGCTACACCTTC.

The chain links TRBV28 to TRBJ2-1; a weak D match, TRBD2 (7 bases). The CDR3 runs to 15 residues. V lost 6 bases to trimming and J lost 3 bases, with 15 bases between them. Per germline, CDR1 MDHEN and CDR2 SYDVKM. The CDR3 spells CASRPSGTNYNEQFF. The CDR3 nucleotides are TGTGCCAGCAGGCCCAGCGGGACAAACTACAATGAGCAGTTCTTC.

V and J are TRBV11-2 and TRBJ2-5; 9 bases line up with TRBD2. Germline V CDR1 and CDR2: SGHAT, FQNNGV. J lost 2 bases, V lost 1 base, and 8 bases had no gene match. The CDR3 sequence is 17 residues long. CDR3 sequence (DNA): TGTGCCAGCAGCTTAGGACCTCATAGCGGGGGACAAGAGACCCAGTACTTC. Translating it yields CASSLGPHSGGQETQYF.

A single count supports this clone. The chain joins TRBV7-3 to TRBJ1-6; no reliable D call. CDR1 and CDR2 from the germline V gene are SGHTA and FQGTGA. The CDR3 totals 14 residues. V shed 4 bases and J shed 13 bases, with 17 bases lying between them. CDR3 amino acids: CASSSTREGSPLHF. CDR3 nucleotide sequence: TGTGCCAGCAGCTCAACCCGGGAGGGCTCTCCCCTCCACTTT.

The rearrangement joins TRBV5-1 to TRBJ1-1, with 10 nucleotides matching TRBD1. The CDR3 runs 14 residues. The junction had 6 bases not matched to a gene; V was cut back by 4 bases and J by 6 bases. In germline, CDR1 is SGHRS, CDR2 YFSETQ. CDR3 region: CASSGDRGVSEAFF. The DNA for the CDR3 is TGCGCCAGCAGCGGGGACAGGGGAGTTTCTGAAGCTTTCTTT. The whole variable domain, remainder taken from reference TRBV5-1 and TRBJ1-1, is KAGVTQTPRYLIKTRGQQVTLSCSPISGHRSVSWYQQTPGQGLQFLFEYFSETQRNKGNFPGRFSGRQFSNSRSEMNVSTLELGDSALYLCASSGDRGVSEAFFGQGTRLTVV.

The chain combines TRBV7-8 with TRBJ2-3; 7 bases line up with TRBD2. There are 15 residues in the CDR3. V shed 4 bases, J shed 0 bases, and the junction held 4 bases outside the gene matches. Germline CDR1 SGHVS, CDR2 FQNEAQ. CDR3 nucleotide sequence: TGTGCCAGCAGCTCCCAGACTAGCAGCACAGATACGCAGTATTTT. The encoded protein is CASSSQTSSTDTQYF.

The CDR3 DNA is TGTGCCAGCAGTGAAGCACGGGAGACAGGGGGCTTTAGCAATCAGCCCCAGCATTTT. Translating gives CASSEARETGGFSNQPQHF. This sequence joins TRBV6-1 and TRBJ1-5, with 10 bases identical to TRBD1. The CDR3 spans 19 residues. Germline lookup yields CDR1 MNHNS and CDR2 SASEGT. J gave up 0 bases and V 0 bases, and 8 bases lay outside the gene matches.

The chain carries TRBV11-2 and TRBJ1-2; 8 bases align to TRBD1. This CDR3 has 17 residues. J was trimmed by 0 bases and V by 1 base; bases with no gene match: 7. CDR1 is SGHAT, CDR2 FQNNGV, per germline. Here the CDR3 reads CASSLGSGGIANYGYTF. In nucleotides, the CDR3 is TGTGCCAGCAGCTTAGGGTCAGGGGGCATCGCTAACTATGGCTACACCTTC.

V and J are TRBV27 and TRBJ2-7; TRBD2 aligns across 9 bases. The ends lost 2 bases at V and 0 bases at J; junction bases unmatched: 5. CDR1 MNHEY and CDR2 SMNVEV come from the germline V gene (reference sequence). There are 16 residues in the CDR3. CDR3 loop: CASSLHLAGSSYEQYF. CDR3 bases: TGTGCCAGCAGTTTACATCTAGCGGGGAGCTCCTACGAGCAGTACTTC.

The rearrangement links TRBV4-1 to TRBJ2-3, with D perhaps TRBD2 (6 bases). CDR1 is MGHRA and CDR2 is YSYEKL in the germline V gene. The CDR3 has 15 residues. V was trimmed by 1 base and J by 0 bases, leaving 8 bases between them. CDR3 sequence reads: CASSQVGTSTDTQYF. The CDR3 DNA reads as TGCGCCAGCAGCCAAGTGGGGACTAGCACAGATACGCAGTATTTT.

The chain employs TRBV10-3 and TRBJ2-1, with 11 nucleotides matching TRBD2. The CDR3 length is 15 residues. V trimming: 2 bases; J trimming: 10 bases; junction bases outside the gene matches: 7. CDR1 and CDR2 from the germline V gene are ENHRY and SYGVKD. The CDR3 DNA reads TGTGCCATCAGTGAGAGTAGCGGGGGGGCCGTGGAGCAGTTCTTC. Residues: CAISESSGGAVEQFF.

The chain joins TRBV5-1 to TRBJ2-5, with D tentatively TRBD1 (5 bases). The germline gives CDR1 SGHRS, CDR2 YFSETQ. The CDR3 spans 18 residues. Trimming removed 0 bases at V and 3 bases at J, with 21 bases between. The CDR3 protein is CASSLAGQGMVAKETQYF. The CDR3 DNA is TGCGCCAGCAGCTTGGCGGGTCAGGGCATGGTGGCCAAAGAGACCCAGTACTTC.

V usage is TRBV6-1 and J usage is TRBJ1-2; no reliable D call. V lost 6 bases to trimming and J lost 4 bases, with 9 bases between them. The CDR3 sequence is 12 residues long. The V gene's germline CDR1 is MNHNS and CDR2 SASEGT. This CDR3 is CASRWQVYGYTF. Written as DNA, the CDR3 is TGTGCCAGCAGGTGGCAGGTCTATGGCTACACCTTC.

The chain joins TRBV6-5 to TRBJ2-3; D remains ambiguous. Per germline, CDR1 MNHEY and CDR2 SVGAGI. Trimming pared 4 bases from V and 2 bases from J, leaving 7 bases between. The CDR3 is made up of 13 amino acids. This chain's CDR3 is CASSFSYTDTQYF. CDR3 DNA sequence: TGTGCCAGCAGTTTCTCCTACACAGATACGCAGTATTTT.

This clone was detected only once. As DNA, the CDR3 is TGCGCCAGCAGCTTAGACAGGGAAGGGAGCACAGATACGCAGTATTTT. Protein: CASSLDREGSTDTQYF. This chain joins TRBV5-1 and TRBJ2-3; 7 nucleotides match TRBD1. Looked up from germline, CDR1 is SGHRS and CDR2 is YFSETQ. V shed 2 bases, J shed 0 bases, and the junction held 6 bases outside the gene matches. The CDR3 sequence is 16 residues long.

The chain uses TRBV5-1 and TRBJ2-3; D uncertain. This CDR3 has 14 amino acids. The germline V gene has CDR1 SGHRS and CDR2 YFSETQ. V shed 0 bases and J shed 3 bases, with 8 bases lying between them. In DNA, the CDR3 is TGCGCCAGCAGCTTGGCTGGCCAAACAGATACGCAGTATTTT. Amino acids: CASSLAGQTDTQYF.

This clone was found a few times. The genes are TRBV9 and TRBJ2-2; the D gene is possibly TRBD2 (6 bases). Deletions cut 6 bases from V and 11 bases from J, with 20 bases between. The CDR3 contains 14 residues. The V gene's germline CDR1 is SGDLS and CDR2 YYNGEE. The CDR3 region is CASTRDQTPGELFF. The DNA of the CDR3 is TGTGCCAGCACGCGGGACCAAACCCCTGGAGAGCTGTTTTTT. The full variable domain, its missing parts supplied by reference TRBV9 and TRBJ2-2, is DSGVTQTPKHLITATGQRVTLRCSPRSGDLSVYWYQQSLDQGLQFLIQYYNGEERAKGNILERFSAQQFPDLHSELNLSSLELGDSALYFCASTRDQTPGELFFGEGSRLTVL.

The chain has TRBV10-3 and TRBJ1-1; TRBD1 is a possible D gene (6 bases). Trimming left V 2 bases short and J 5 bases short, with 12 bases between. The CDR3 totals 14 residues. The germline CDR1 and CDR2 sequences are ENHRY and SYGVKD. The CDR3 coding sequence is TGTGCCATCAGTGAGCCGGGACAACTAACTGAAGCTTTCTTT. This gives the protein CAISEPGQLTEAFF.

The chain combines TRBV5-1 with TRBJ2-2, with D perhaps matching TRBD1 (7 bases). The V end lost 0 bases, the J end lost 6 bases, and 12 bases lay between the germline ends. Germline values: CDR1 SGHRS, CDR2 YFSETQ. There are 15 residues in the CDR3. CDR3: CASSLGDRDSGELFF. The CDR3 region has the DNA TGCGCCAGCAGCTTGGGCGACAGGGACTCCGGGGAGCTGTTTTTT.

The table lists this clone with a count of one. The V gene is TRBV5-5, the J gene TRBJ2-7; TRBD2 matches at 10 bases. The CDR3 loop spans 20 amino acids. The germline gives CDR1 SGHKS, CDR2 YYEKEE (reference sequence). The junction had 18 bases not matched to a gene; V was cut back by 3 bases and J by 0 bases. The CDR3, as DNA: TGTGCCAGCAGCTCCATGATAGGTGGGCTAGCGGGGGTCTACTCCTACGAGCAGTACTTC. It specifies CASSSMIGGLAGVYSYEQYF.

The chain combines TRBV4-3 with TRBJ2-2; D possibly corresponds to TRBD2 (6 bases). V shed 1 base and J shed 4 bases, with 19 bases lying between them. Germline V gives CDR1 LGHNA, CDR2 YSLEER. This CDR3 is 18 amino acids long. In DNA form, the CDR3 reads TGCGCCAGCAGCCAAGGCTTGACTAGTTCACAACCCACCGGGGAGCTGTTTTTT. Residues: CASSQGLTSSQPTGELFF.

V gene TRBV6-5 combines with J gene TRBJ1-2, with D maybe TRBD1 (6 bases). This CDR3 has 14 residues. CDR1 and CDR2 (germline): MNHEY, SVGAGI. V lost 2 bases, J lost 9 bases, and 16 bases lay in between. The DNA for the CDR3 is TGTGCCAGCAGTTACGGGGGACAAATAGACAGCTACACCTTC. Protein sequence: CASSYGGQIDSYTF.

The CDR3 bases are TGCGCCAGCAGGCCTAGACGTAGCTCCTACGAGCAGTACTTC. Amino acids: CASRPRRSSYEQYF. The V call is TRBV10-1, the J call TRBJ2-7; D gene uncertain. Germline V gene lookup returns CDR1 WNHNN and CDR2 SYGVQD (reference sequence). CDR3 length equals 14 residues. Trimming removed 6 bases at V and 0 bases at J, with 12 bases between.

The V and J genes are TRBV11-2 and TRBJ1-1, with 7 bases lining up with TRBD1. The V gene's germline CDR1 is SGHAT and CDR2 FQNNGV. The CDR3 contains 18 residues. The junction had 14 bases not matched to a gene; V was cut back by 3 bases and J by 1 base. The CDR3 loop is CASSFLLPDRMGNTEAFF. Written as DNA, the CDR3 is TGTGCCAGCAGCTTCCTCTTACCGGACAGGATGGGGAACACTGAAGCTTTCTTT.

The V gene is TRBV7-3, the J gene TRBJ2-7, with 8 bases identical to TRBD2. This CDR3 has 15 residues. Germline V gene lookup returns CDR1 SGHTA and CDR2 FQGTGA. Germline trimming cut 2 bases from V and 4 bases from J; bases unmatched to any gene: 7. The CDR3 sequence is CASSLGPAGVYEQYF. The CDR3 DNA is TGTGCCAGCAGCTTAGGTCCAGCGGGGGTTTACGAGCAGTACTTC.

The chain joins TRBV4-2 to TRBJ2-3, with D uncertain. This CDR3 comprises 14 residues. Trimming took off 1 base at V and 0 bases at J, with 5 bases between the two ends. The germline V gene encodes CDR1 LGHNA and CDR2 YNFKEQ. The chain's CDR3 is CASSQGQSTDTQYF. In nucleotides, the CDR3 is TGTGCCAGCAGCCAAGGCCAGAGCACAGATACGCAGTATTTT.

V is TRBV6-1 and J is TRBJ2-1, with TRBD1 matching 7 bases. This CDR3 is built from 16 residues. J was trimmed by 0 bases and V by 1 base; bases with no gene match: 3. Germline CDR1 and CDR2: MNHNS and SASEGT. CDR3 nucleotides: TGTGCCAGCAGTGAAGAGACAGGGAGCTCCTACAATGAGCAGTTCTTC. Amino acid sequence: CASSEETGSSYNEQFF.